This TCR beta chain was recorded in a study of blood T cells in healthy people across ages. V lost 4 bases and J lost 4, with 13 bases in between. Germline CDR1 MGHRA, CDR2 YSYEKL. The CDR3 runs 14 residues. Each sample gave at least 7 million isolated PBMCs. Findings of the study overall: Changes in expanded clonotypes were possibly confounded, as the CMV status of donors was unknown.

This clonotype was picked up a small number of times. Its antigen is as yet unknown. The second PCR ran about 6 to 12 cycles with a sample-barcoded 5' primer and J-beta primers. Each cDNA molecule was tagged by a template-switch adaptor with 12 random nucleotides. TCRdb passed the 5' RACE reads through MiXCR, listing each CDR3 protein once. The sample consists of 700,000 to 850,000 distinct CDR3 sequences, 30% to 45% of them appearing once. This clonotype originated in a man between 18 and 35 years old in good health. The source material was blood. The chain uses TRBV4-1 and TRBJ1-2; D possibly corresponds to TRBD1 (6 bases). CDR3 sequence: CASSPLSGAYGYTF. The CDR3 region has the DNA TGCGCCAGCAGCCCACTATCAGGGGCCTATGGCTACACCTTC.